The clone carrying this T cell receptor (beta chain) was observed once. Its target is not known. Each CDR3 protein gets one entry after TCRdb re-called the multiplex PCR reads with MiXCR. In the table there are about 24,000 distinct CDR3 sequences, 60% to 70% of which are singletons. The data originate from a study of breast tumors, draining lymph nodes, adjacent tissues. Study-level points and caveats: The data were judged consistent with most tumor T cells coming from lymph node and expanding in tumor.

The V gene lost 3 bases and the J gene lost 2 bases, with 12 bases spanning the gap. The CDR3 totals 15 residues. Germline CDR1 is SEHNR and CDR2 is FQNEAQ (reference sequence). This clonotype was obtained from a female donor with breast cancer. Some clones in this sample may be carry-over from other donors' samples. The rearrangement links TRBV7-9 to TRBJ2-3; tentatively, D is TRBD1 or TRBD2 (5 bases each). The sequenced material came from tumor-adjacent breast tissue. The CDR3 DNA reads TGTGCCAGCAGCTTTAATGGGGGAAACACAGATACGCAGTATTTT. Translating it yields CASSFNGGNTDTQYF.